The rows below give T cell receptor beta chains drawn from one sample of a study of T-cell memory formation after mild COVID-19. MiXCR, applied by TCRdb to the 5' RACE reads, yields one record per CDR3 protein. The sample consists of 400,000 or so distinct CDR3 sequences, 15% to 25% of them appearing once. The sample was PBMCs or a T cell subset sorted from them (not recorded which). All receptors come from an adult woman who had mild COVID-19 (a few samples of this study predate the infection). Cell type and time point are not known. CDR3s include the opening cysteine and the closing phenylalanine or tryptophan. Each record gives: J gene, clone size, CDR3 length, D gene, V gene, CDR3 protein, CDR3 DNA. The D gene is left open where the match is weak. Only part of the rows carry a size: once, few, many, or a class if the clone is expanded.

TRBJ1-1	.	13	.	TRBV30	CAWSETGNTEAFF	TGTGCCTGGTCCGAGACAGGGAACACTGAAGCTTTCTTT
TRBJ2-1	.	11	TRBD2	TRBV30	CAWGRGNEQFF	TGTGCCTGGGGGAGGGGTAATGAGCAGTTCTTC
TRBJ2-3	.	16	.	TRBV14	CASSQDPGVRTDTQYF	TGTGCCAGCAGCCAAGATCCTGGGGTCCGCACAGATACGCAGTATTTT
TRBJ2-5	few	14	.	TRBV6-5	CASSYLTGKETQYF	TGTGCCAGCAGTTACTTGACCGGGAAAGAGACCCAGTACTTC
TRBJ2-7	many	15	TRBD2	TRBV20-1	CSAPLPGGSSYEQYF	TGCAGTGCTCCTCTACCGGGGGGGAGCTCCTACGAGCAGTACTTC
TRBJ1-6	once	15	.	TRBV27	CASGPSGFDNSPLHF	TGTGCCAGCGGCCCTTCGGGCTTTGATAATTCACCCCTCCACTTT
TRBJ2-7	.	12	.	TRBV27	CASSFLGSEQYF	TGTGCCAGCAGTTTTTTGGGCAGCGAGCAGTACTTC
TRBJ2-7	many	13	.	TRBV4-2	CASSQDLWDEQYF	TGTGCCAGCAGCCAAGATCTTTGGGACGAGCAGTACTTC
TRBJ2-5	.	15	TRBD2	TRBV20-1	CSASSASGYQETQYF	TGCAGTGCTAGTAGCGCTAGCGGTTATCAAGAGACCCAGTACTTC
TRBJ1-6	.	14	.	TRBV5-1	CASSLGTEGSPLHF	TGCGCCAGCAGCTTGGGGACAGAGGGTTCACCCCTCCACTTT
TRBJ2-7	.	16	.	TRBV12-3/TRBV12-4	CASSLESGASLYEQYF	TGTGCCAGCAGTTTGGAGTCGGGGGCCTCCCTATACGAGCAGTACTTC
TRBJ1-2	.	12	.	TRBV6-2/TRBV6-3	CASSSLLYGYTF	TGTGCCAGCAGTTCTTTGCTCTATGGCTACACCTTC
TRBJ1-2	.	13	TRBD1	TRBV6-1	CASREQGAGGYTF	TGTGCCAGCAGAGAACAGGGGGCAGGAGGCTACACCTTC
TRBJ2-1	many	15	.	TRBV4-3	CASSQNSGIQVEQFF	TGCGCCAGCAGCCAAAATAGCGGTATCCAAGTTGAGCAGTTCTTC
TRBJ2-3	.	17	.	TRBV5-1	CASSFHRDSGLRDTQYF	TGCGCCAGCAGCTTCCATCGGGACAGCGGGCTGAGGGATACGCAGTATTTT
TRBJ2-1	.	17	TRBD2	TRBV24-1	CATSDPTAGGLYNEQFF	TGTGCCACCAGTGACCCCACAGCGGGGGGGCTCTACAATGAGCAGTTCTTC
TRBJ2-1	many	14	TRBD1	TRBV20-1	CSARPQDRVHEQFF	TGCAGTGCTAGACCTCAGGACAGGGTGCATGAGCAGTTCTTC
TRBJ1-2	many	15	.	TRBV4-2	CASSQNGQPNYGYTF	TGTGCCAGCAGCCAAAATGGGCAGCCTAACTATGGCTACACCTTC
TRBJ2-1	few	13	TRBD1	TRBV20-1	CSARDGNRGEQFF	TGCAGTGCTAGAGATGGAAACAGGGGGGAGCAGTTCTTC
TRBJ2-7	.	15	.	TRBV15	CATSSPGAGSYEQYF	TGTGCCACCAGCAGCCCAGGGGCAGGGTCCTACGAGCAGTACTTC
TRBJ2-4	.	16	TRBD2	TRBV7-2	CASSSWTSGGGKAQYF	TGTGCCAGCAGCTCCTGGACTAGCGGGGGTGGTAAAGCTCAGTACTTC
TRBJ1-1	.	12	.	TRBV20-1	CSASSAGFEAFF	TGCAGTGCTTCGTCGGCAGGGTTTGAAGCTTTCTTT
TRBJ1-2	few	16	.	TRBV7-6	CASSLEVPPNHYGYTF	TGTGCCAGCAGCTTAGAGGTCCCGCCCAATCACTATGGCTACACCTTC
TRBJ1-2	few	14	TRBD1	TRBV18	CASSQTTGNYGYTF	TGTGCCAGCTCACAAACGACAGGGAACTATGGCTACACCTTC
TRBJ2-7	many	15	TRBD1	TRBV18	CASSQGQGSSYEQYF	TGTGCCAGCTCACAGGGACAGGGTAGCTCCTACGAGCAGTACTTC
TRBJ2-1	.	14	.	TRBV7-3	CASSLSRGRDEQFF	TGTGCCAGCAGCTTAAGCAGGGGAAGGGATGAGCAGTTCTTC
TRBJ2-1	.	17	.	TRBV24-1	CATSDLPGRTLYNEQFF	TGTGCCACCAGTGATCTCCCCGGCAGGACGCTATACAATGAGCAGTTCTTC
TRBJ2-2	.	14	TRBD2	TRBV6-5	CASSQALAAGELFF	TGTGCCAGCAGCCAAGCCCTAGCGGCCGGGGAGCTGTTTTTT
TRBJ1-1	.	14	.	TRBV19	CASSHRARNTEAFF	TGTGCCAGTAGCCACAGGGCGAGGAACACTGAAGCTTTCTTT
TRBJ1-1	few	13	TRBD1	TRBV12-3/TRBV12-4	CASSLVTGGEAFF	TGTGCCAGCAGTTTGGTAACAGGGGGGGAAGCTTTCTTT
TRBJ1-2	few	15	.	TRBV11-1	CASSLAHHSNYGYTF	TGTGCCAGCAGCTTAGCGCACCACTCTAACTATGGCTACACCTTC
TRBJ2-6	few	16	.	TRBV4-1	CASSPLGPSGANVLTF	TGCGCCAGCAGTCCGTTGGGGCCCTCTGGGGCCAACGTCCTGACTTTC
TRBJ2-3	few	18	TRBD2	TRBV10-3	CAISLPGGESQAPDTQYF	TGTGCCATCAGTCTGCCTGGGGGGGAGTCTCAAGCACCAGATACGCAGTATTTT
TRBJ2-3	.	16	.	TRBV4-1	CASSQERNSRTDTQYF	TGCGCCAGCAGCCAAGAACGAAACAGCCGCACAGATACGCAGTATTTT
TRBJ1-4	.	16	.	TRBV30	CACLFRGRSTNEKLFF	TGTGCCTGCCTATTTCGGGGGAGGTCAACTAATGAAAAACTGTTTTTT
TRBJ1-2	.	14	.	TRBV5-1	CASSLDAGSYGYTF	TGCGCCAGCAGCTTGGATGCAGGGAGCTATGGCTACACCTTC
TRBJ1-1	many	17	.	TRBV4-3	CASSRQGWKFMNTEAFF	TGCGCCAGCAGCCGACAAGGGTGGAAGTTCATGAACACTGAAGCTTTCTTT
TRBJ2-7	.	13	TRBD1	TRBV29-1	CSGLTGDSYEQYF	TGCAGCGGGCTGACAGGGGACTCCTACGAGCAGTACTTC
TRBJ1-1	many	15	TRBD1	TRBV24-1	CATSDSQGANTEAFF	TGTGCCACCAGTGATTCACAGGGGGCGAACACTGAAGCTTTCTTT
TRBJ2-7	few	15	TRBD1	TRBV19	CASSTASGQGYEQYF	TGTGCCAGTAGTACCGCCTCCGGACAGGGTTACGAGCAGTACTTC
TRBJ2-3	.	16	.	TRBV18	CASSGSRRGFFDTQYF	TGTGCCAGCTCAGGAAGCAGGAGGGGTTTCTTTGATACGCAGTATTTT
TRBJ2-4	few	12	.	TRBV19	CASTPQLGILEF	TGTGCCAGTACCCCTCAGTTGGGGATCCTAGAGTTC
TRBJ2-2	few	15	TRBD1	TRBV6-2/TRBV6-3	CASRKDRANTGELFF	TGTGCCAGCAGAAAGGACAGGGCGAACACCGGGGAGCTGTTTTTT
TRBJ2-5	.	10	.	TRBV2	CASRMGTQYF	TGTGCCAGCAGGATGGGGACCCAGTACTTC
TRBJ1-2	.	12	.	TRBV29-1	CSVGSANYGYTF	TGCAGCGTTGGTTCAGCTAACTATGGCTACACCTTC
TRBJ1-5	.	16	.	TRBV10-3	CAISEGTGGHNQPQHF	TGTGCCATCAGTGAGGGAACGGGGGGGCACAATCAGCCCCAGCATTTT
TRBJ2-1	.	21	.	TRBV11-2	CASSSTGTRQSWDTSYNEQFF	TGTGCCAGCAGCTCAACCGGGACACGACAAAGTTGGGATACGTCCTACAATGAGCAGTTCTTC
TRBJ1-1	.	13	.	TRBV7-9	CASSPRQETEAFF	TGTGCCAGCAGCCCCAGACAGGAAACTGAAGCTTTCTTT
TRBJ2-3	many	15	.	TRBV12-3/TRBV12-4	CASSSYMGGADTQYF	TGTGCCAGCAGTTCCTACATGGGGGGTGCAGATACGCAGTATTTT
TRBJ2-1	.	12	.	TRBV5-1	CASREIGNEQFF	TGCGCCAGTCGGGAGATCGGCAATGAGCAGTTCTTC
TRBJ1-4	few	14	TRBD1	TRBV7-2	CASSLTGGDEELFF	TGTGCCAGCAGCCTGACAGGGGGCGATGAAGAACTGTTTTTT
TRBJ1-2	few	15	TRBD1	TRBV13	CASSSPGQGNYGYTF	TGTGCCAGCAGCTCGCCGGGACAGGGGAACTATGGCTACACCTTC
TRBJ2-2	.	17	.	TRBV29-1	CSVEDPPGRSNTGELFF	TGCAGCGTTGAAGATCCCCCGGGACGTTCGAACACCGGGGAGCTGTTTTTT
TRBJ2-7	few	15	.	TRBV20-1	CSARGGVQGPYEQYF	TGCAGTGCTAGAGGGGGGGTGCAGGGGCCCTACGAGCAGTACTTC
TRBJ2-3	.	15	TRBD2	TRBV20-1	CSAQLAGGPRDTQYF	TGCAGTGCTCAGCTAGCGGGAGGGCCAAGAGATACGCAGTATTTT
TRBJ2-1	few	17	TRBD2	TRBV12-3/TRBV12-4	CASSLRPSGSVNNEQFF	TGTGCCAGCAGTTTAAGGCCTAGCGGGAGTGTCAACAATGAGCAGTTCTTC
TRBJ1-2	.	16	TRBD1	TRBV9	CASSVGTGGAHYGYTF	TGTGCCAGCAGCGTGGGGACAGGGGGCGCCCACTATGGCTACACCTTC
TRBJ2-3	few	13	.	TRBV29-1	CSVPRHGPDTQYF	TGCAGCGTTCCCCGGCACGGGCCAGATACGCAGTATTTT
TRBJ2-7	.	14	TRBD1	TRBV10-3	CAIRGDRGPYEQYF	TGTGCCATCAGGGGGGACAGGGGGCCCTACGAGCAGTACTTC